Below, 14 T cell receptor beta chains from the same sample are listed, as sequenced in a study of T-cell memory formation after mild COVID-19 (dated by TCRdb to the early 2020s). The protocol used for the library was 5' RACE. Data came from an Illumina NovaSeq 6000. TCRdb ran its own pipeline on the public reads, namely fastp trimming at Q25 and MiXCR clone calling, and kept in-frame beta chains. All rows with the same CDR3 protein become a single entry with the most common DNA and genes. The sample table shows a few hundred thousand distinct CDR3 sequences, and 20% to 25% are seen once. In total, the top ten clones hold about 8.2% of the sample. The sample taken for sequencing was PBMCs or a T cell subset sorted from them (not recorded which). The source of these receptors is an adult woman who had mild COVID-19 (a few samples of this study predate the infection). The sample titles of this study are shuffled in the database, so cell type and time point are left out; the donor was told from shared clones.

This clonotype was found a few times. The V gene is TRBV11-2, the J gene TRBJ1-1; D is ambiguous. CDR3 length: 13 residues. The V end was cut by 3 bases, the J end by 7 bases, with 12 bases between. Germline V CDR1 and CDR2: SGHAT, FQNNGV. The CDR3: CASSLDVLLEAFF. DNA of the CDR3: TGTGCCAGCAGCTTGGATGTCTTGCTTGAAGCTTTCTTT.

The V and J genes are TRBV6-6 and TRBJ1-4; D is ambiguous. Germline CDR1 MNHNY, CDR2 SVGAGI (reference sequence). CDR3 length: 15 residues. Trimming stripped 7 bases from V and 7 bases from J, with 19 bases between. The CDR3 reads CASTREGQVVEKLFF. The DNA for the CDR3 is TGTGCCAGCACGAGGGAAGGTCAAGTTGTTGAAAAACTGTTTTTT.

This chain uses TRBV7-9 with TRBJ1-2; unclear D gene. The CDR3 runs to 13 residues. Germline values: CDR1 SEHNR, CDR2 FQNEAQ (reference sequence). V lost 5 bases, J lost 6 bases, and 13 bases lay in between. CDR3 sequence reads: CASSLQDFDGYTF. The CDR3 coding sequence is TGTGCCAGCAGCCTCCAGGACTTTGATGGCTACACCTTC.

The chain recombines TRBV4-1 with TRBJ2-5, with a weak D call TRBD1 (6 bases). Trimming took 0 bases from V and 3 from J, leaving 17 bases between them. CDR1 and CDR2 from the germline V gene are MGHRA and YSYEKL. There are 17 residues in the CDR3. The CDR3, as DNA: TGCGCCAGCAGCCAAGAATTGGACAGCCTCAACGAAGAGACCCAGTACTTC. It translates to CASSQELDSLNEETQYF.

The CDR3 bases are TGTGCCAGCAGTGCCAAAGACACCTCCAATGAGCAGTTCTTC. It codes for CASSAKDTSNEQFF. The V and J genes are TRBV2 and TRBJ2-1, with D hard to call. Trimming took off 4 bases at V and 6 bases at J, with 13 bases between the two ends. Germline-derived CDR1 and CDR2 are SNHLY and FYNNEI. This CDR3 is 14 amino acids long.

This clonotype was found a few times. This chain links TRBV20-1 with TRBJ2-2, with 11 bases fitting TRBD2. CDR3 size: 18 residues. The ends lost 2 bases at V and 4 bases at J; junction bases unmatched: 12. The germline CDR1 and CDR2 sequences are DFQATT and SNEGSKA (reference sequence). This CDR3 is CSARIPSGGPGRTGELFF. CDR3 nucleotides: TGCAGTGCTAGAATTCCTAGCGGGGGGCCGGGGCGCACCGGGGAGCTGTTTTTT.

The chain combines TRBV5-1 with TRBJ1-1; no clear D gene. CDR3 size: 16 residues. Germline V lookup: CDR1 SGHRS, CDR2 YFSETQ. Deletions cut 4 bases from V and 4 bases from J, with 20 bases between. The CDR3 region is CASSAEPPGSGTEAFF. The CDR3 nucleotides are TGCGCCAGCAGCGCCGAACCCCCGGGGTCGGGCACTGAAGCTTTCTTT.

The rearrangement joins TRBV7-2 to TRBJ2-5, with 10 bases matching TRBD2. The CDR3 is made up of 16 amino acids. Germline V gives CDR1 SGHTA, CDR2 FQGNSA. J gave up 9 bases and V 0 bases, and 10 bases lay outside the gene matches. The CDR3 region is CASSLARLAGTGSQYF. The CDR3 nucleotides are TGTGCCAGCAGCTTAGCCCGACTAGCGGGCACCGGGTCCCAGTACTTC.

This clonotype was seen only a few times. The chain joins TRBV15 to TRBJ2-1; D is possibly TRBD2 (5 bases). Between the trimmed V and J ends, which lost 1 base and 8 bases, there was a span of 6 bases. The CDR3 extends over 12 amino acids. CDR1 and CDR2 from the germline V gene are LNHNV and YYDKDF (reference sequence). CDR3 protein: CATSRVGDEQFF. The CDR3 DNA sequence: TGTGCCACCAGCAGAGTCGGGGATGAGCAGTTCTTC.

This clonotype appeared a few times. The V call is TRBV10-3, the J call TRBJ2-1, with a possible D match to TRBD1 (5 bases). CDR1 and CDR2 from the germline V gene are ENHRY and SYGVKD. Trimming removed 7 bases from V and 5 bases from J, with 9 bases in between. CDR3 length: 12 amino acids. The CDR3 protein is CAINDRNNEQFF. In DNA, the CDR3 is TGTGCCATCAACGACAGAAACAATGAGCAGTTCTTC.

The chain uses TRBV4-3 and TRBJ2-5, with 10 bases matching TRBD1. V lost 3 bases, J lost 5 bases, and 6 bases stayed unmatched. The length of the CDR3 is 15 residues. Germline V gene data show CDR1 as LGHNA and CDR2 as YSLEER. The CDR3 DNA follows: TGCGCCAGCAGCCAGGATGGACAGGGGGGGGAGACCCAGTACTTC. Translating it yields CASSQDGQGGETQYF.

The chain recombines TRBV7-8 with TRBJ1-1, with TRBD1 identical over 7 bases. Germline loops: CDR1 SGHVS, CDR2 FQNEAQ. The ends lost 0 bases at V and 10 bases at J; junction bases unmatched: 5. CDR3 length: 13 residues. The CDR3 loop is CASSLARTGGAFF. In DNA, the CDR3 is TGTGCCAGCAGCTTAGCCCGGACAGGCGGAGCTTTCTTT.

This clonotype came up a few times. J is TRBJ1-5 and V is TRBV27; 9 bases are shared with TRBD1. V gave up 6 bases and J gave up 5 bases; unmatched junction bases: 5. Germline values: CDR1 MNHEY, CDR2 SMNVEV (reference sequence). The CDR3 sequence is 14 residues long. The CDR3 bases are TGTGCCAGCAGCGTTACAGGGGGCTATCAGCCCCAGCATTTT. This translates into CASSVTGGYQPQHF.

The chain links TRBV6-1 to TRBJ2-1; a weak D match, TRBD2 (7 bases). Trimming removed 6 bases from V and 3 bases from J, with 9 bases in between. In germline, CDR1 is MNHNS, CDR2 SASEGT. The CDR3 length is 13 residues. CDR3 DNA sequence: TGTGCCAGCAGGGGGGGGCTCTACAATGAGCAGTTCTTC. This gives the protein CASRGGLYNEQFF.